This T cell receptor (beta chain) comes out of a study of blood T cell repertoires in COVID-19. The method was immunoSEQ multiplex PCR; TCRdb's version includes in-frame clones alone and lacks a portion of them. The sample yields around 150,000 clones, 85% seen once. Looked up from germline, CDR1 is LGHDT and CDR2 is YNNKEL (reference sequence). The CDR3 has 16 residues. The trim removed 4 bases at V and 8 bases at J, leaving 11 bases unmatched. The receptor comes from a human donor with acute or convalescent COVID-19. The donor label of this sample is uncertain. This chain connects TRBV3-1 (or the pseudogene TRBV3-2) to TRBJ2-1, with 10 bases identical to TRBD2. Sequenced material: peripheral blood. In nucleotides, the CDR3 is TGTGCCAGCAGCCCCGTAAGCGGGGGGGCCGCAGATGAGCAGTTCTTC. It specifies CASSPVSGGAADEQFF.